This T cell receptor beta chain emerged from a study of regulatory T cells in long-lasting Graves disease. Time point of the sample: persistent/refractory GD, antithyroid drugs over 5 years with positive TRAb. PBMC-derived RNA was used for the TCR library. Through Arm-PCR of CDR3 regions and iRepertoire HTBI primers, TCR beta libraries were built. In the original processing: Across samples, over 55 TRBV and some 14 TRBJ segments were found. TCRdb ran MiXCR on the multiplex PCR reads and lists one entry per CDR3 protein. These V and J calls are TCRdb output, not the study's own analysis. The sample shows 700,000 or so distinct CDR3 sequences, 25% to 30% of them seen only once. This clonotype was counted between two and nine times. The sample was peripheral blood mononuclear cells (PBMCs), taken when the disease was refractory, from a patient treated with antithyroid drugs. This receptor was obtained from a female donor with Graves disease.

CDR3 in amino acids: CAISESAGMGTNEKLFF. DNA for the CDR3: TGTGCCATCAGTGAGTCGGCAGGGATGGGAACTAATGAAAAACTGTTTTTT. The chain has TRBV10-3 and TRBJ1-4; weak D call: TRBD1 (5 bases). This CDR3 region has 17 residues. Germline V gene data show CDR1 as ENHRY and CDR2 as SYGVKD. Trimming removed 0 bases at V and 1 base at J, with 12 bases between.